One and the same sample provided the 18 T cell receptor beta chains below, sequenced in a study of blood T cell repertoires in COVID-19. Generated by immunoSEQ multiplex PCR, the TCRdb table keeps only in-frame clones and is missing some. The repertoire holds 100,000 to 120,000 clones, with roughly 85% as singletons. Input material: peripheral blood. These receptors all stem from a woman aged 55-70 years with COVID-19, enrolled during active disease.

In its sample, this clone was seen a few times. The chain employs TRBV12-3 or TRBV12-4 and TRBJ1-5; D is undetermined. Trimming stripped 3 bases from V and 7 bases from J, with 7 bases between. This CDR3 comprises 12 residues. CDR3 sequence reads: CASSFLAQPQHF. The CDR3 DNA reads as TGTGCCAGCAGTTTCTTGGCCCAGCCCCAGCATTTT.

This chain uses TRBV5-6 with TRBJ1-1; D is unclear. The germline V and J ends were trimmed by 2 bases and 0 bases, with 5 bases remaining between them. Germline-derived CDR1 and CDR2 are SGHDT and YYEEEE. This CDR3 comprises 13 residues. The CDR3 DNA reads as TGTGCCAGCAGCTTCGGTATGAACACTGAAGCTTTCTTT. Residues: CASSFGMNTEAFF.

The chain links TRBV5-4 to TRBJ2-3, with TRBD2 matching over 9 bases. Trimming removed 0 bases from V and 0 bases from J; junction bases left unmatched: 2. This CDR3 comprises 16 residues. Germline V gives CDR1 SGHNT, CDR2 YYREEE (reference sequence). The CDR3 loop is CASSLGLADSTDTQYF. The CDR3 DNA sequence: TGTGCCAGCAGCTTGGGACTAGCGGATAGCACAGATACGCAGTATTTT.

The chain is built from TRBV7-6 and TRBJ2-2, with a tentative D call TRBD2 (5 bases). This CDR3 is 15 amino acids long. V was trimmed by 4 bases and J by 4 bases, leaving 13 bases between them. Germline V gene data show CDR1 as SGHVS and CDR2 as FNYEAQ. The CDR3 region is CASSSSGSTTGELFF. CDR3 nucleotide sequence: TGTGCCAGCAGCTCCAGCGGTTCAACCACCGGGGAGCTGTTTTTT.

The chain is built from TRBV28 and TRBJ2-2; the match to TRBD1 covers 11 bases. Germline lookup yields CDR1 MDHEN and CDR2 SYDVKM. The junction had 9 bases not matched to a gene; V was cut back by 5 bases and J by 7 bases. The CDR3 has 16 amino acids. The CDR3: CASSPLGQGAVGELFF. CDR3 bases: TGTGCCAGCAGTCCGCTAGGACAGGGGGCGGTCGGGGAGCTGTTTTTT.

V gene TRBV20-1 combines with J gene TRBJ2-7, with TRBD1 matching over 7 bases. V shed 3 bases and J 5 bases; nucleotides not matched to a gene: 1. This CDR3 has 11 amino acids. CDR1 is DFQATT, CDR2 SNEGSKA, per germline (reference sequence). The DNA of the CDR3 is TGCAGTGCTAGCCAGGGGGACGAGCAGTACTTC. It specifies CSASQGDEQYF.

The chain carries TRBV7-6 and TRBJ1-4; D is unclear. The germline gives CDR1 SGHVS, CDR2 FNYEAQ. There are 12 residues in the CDR3. Trimming stripped 6 bases from V and 4 bases from J, with 6 bases between. As DNA, the CDR3 is TGTGCCAGCAGTACAGTTAATGAAAAACTGTTTTTT. Translating it yields CASSTVNEKLFF. Full variable domain (rest looked up from reference TRBV7-6 and TRBJ1-4): GAGVSQSPRYKVTKRGQDVALRCDPISGHVSLYWYRQALGQGPEFLTYFNYEAQQDKSGLPNDRFSAERPEGSISTLTIQRTEQRDSAMYRCASSTVNEKLFFGSGTQLSVL.

The J gene is TRBJ1-1, the V gene TRBV4-3, with a possible D match to TRBD1 (5 bases). The CDR3 is 14 residues long. V was clipped by 0 bases and J by 3 bases, with 8 bases between them. The V gene's germline CDR1 is LGHNA and CDR2 YSLEER. CDR3 in DNA: TGCGCCAGCAGCCAAGAGACAGCCCACACTGAAGCTTTCTTT. It is translated as CASSQETAHTEAFF.

The genes are TRBV2 and TRBJ1-2, with D tentatively TRBD1 (5 bases). V was trimmed by 6 bases and J by 6 bases, leaving 8 bases between them. Per the germline V gene, CDR1 is SNHLY and CDR2 is FYNNEI. This CDR3 is built from 11 residues. This CDR3 is CASRTVNGYTF. The DNA for the CDR3 is TGTGCCAGCAGGACAGTTAATGGCTACACCTTC. Based on the CDR3 plus reference TRBV2 and TRBJ1-2, the full variable domain is EPEVTQTPSHQVTQMGQEVILRCVPISNHLYFYWYRQILGQKVEFLVSFYNNEISEKSEIFDDQFSVERPDGSNFTLKIRSTKLEDSAMYFCASRTVNGYTFGSGTRLTVV.

This clone was recorded once. The rearrangement uses TRBV7-9 and TRBJ1-3, with unresolved D. The ends were cut back, 5 bases at V and 7 bases at J, with 15 bases in the middle. The CDR3 length is 14 residues. Germline assignment: CDR1 SEHNR and CDR2 FQNEAQ (reference sequence). This chain's CDR3 is CASSRRIEPNTIYF. Written as DNA, the CDR3 is TGTGCCAGCAGCCGTCGTATTGAGCCGAACACCATATATTTT.

J is TRBJ1-6 and V is TRBV18; D gene uncertain. The CDR3 sequence is 16 residues long. The germline V and J ends were trimmed by 3 bases and 13 bases, with 22 bases remaining between them. Germline values: CDR1 KGHSH, CDR2 LQKENI. The CDR3: CASSPLSRGAGMPLHF. The CDR3 DNA reads TGTGCCAGCTCACCCCTTTCCCGGGGTGCCGGCATGCCCCTCCACTTT.

The chain recombines TRBV6-6 with TRBJ1-2, with 11 positions matching TRBD1. The CDR3 is 17 amino acids. CDR1 is MNHNY, CDR2 SVGAGI, per germline (reference sequence). Trimming cost V 5 bases and J 4 bases; bases outside gene matches: 12. This chain's CDR3 is CASSLGTGGPVIYGYTF. The CDR3 nucleotides are TGTGCCAGCAGTCTAGGGACAGGGGGGCCAGTCATCTATGGCTACACCTTC.

The V gene is TRBV7-9, the J gene TRBJ2-1; a possible D gene is TRBD1 (5 bases). This CDR3 comprises 14 residues. Germline assignment: CDR1 SEHNR and CDR2 FQNEAQ (reference sequence). V lost 0 bases to trimming and J lost 4 bases, with 7 bases between them. The CDR3 loop reads CASSLAGRYNEQFF. Here the CDR3 DNA reads TGTGCCAGCAGCTTAGCGGGGCGGTACAATGAGCAGTTCTTC.

V is TRBV5-1 and J is TRBJ2-7; maybe TRBD2 (6 bases). The ends were cut back, 1 base at V and 6 bases at J, with 11 bases in the middle. Germline CDR1 and CDR2: SGHRS and YFSETQ. The CDR3 length is 13 residues. The CDR3 DNA sequence: TGCGCCAGCAGCTTGTTACTAGCTGGCGAGCAGTACTTC. Protein: CASSLLLAGEQYF.

This clone turned up a few times. This rearrangement joins TRBV6-1 to TRBJ1-1; D is undetermined. The length of the CDR3 is 12 residues. Germline V gene data show CDR1 as MNHNS and CDR2 as SASEGT. The V and J ends lost 3 bases and 6 bases respectively, with 8 bases between them. This CDR3 reads CASSDHSPEAFF. DNA for the CDR3: TGTGCCAGCAGTGACCACAGTCCTGAAGCTTTCTTT.

The rearrangement joins TRBV10-2 to TRBJ2-7; TRBD2 matches at 7 bases. This CDR3 has 13 residues. V was pared by 3 bases and J by 1 base, with 0 bases of the junction left unmatched. Germline-derived CDR1 and CDR2 are WSHSY and SAAADI. Here the CDR3 DNA reads TGCGCCAGCAGTGAAGCGGGGTCCTACGAGCAGTACTTC. The encoded protein is CASSEAGSYEQYF.

The V gene is TRBV12-5, the J gene TRBJ1-2; possible D gene TRBD1, 6 bases. Trimming took off 3 bases at V and 3 bases at J, with 8 bases between the two ends. Germline V lookup: CDR1 LGHNT, CDR2 FRNRAP. The CDR3 has 13 residues. CDR3 nucleotide sequence: TGTGCTAGTGGTTTCCGACAGGACTATGGCTACACCTTC. It is translated as CASGFRQDYGYTF.

The V and J genes are TRBV29-1 and TRBJ1-1, with 10 bases fitting TRBD1. The CDR3 extends over 12 amino acids. Germline loops: CDR1 SQVTM, CDR2 ANQGSEA. V dropped 6 bases and J dropped 8; count of bases not matched to a gene: 6. The CDR3 spells CSVDRGQGEAFF. CDR3 coding DNA: TGCAGCGTAGACAGGGGGCAGGGGGAAGCTTTCTTT.